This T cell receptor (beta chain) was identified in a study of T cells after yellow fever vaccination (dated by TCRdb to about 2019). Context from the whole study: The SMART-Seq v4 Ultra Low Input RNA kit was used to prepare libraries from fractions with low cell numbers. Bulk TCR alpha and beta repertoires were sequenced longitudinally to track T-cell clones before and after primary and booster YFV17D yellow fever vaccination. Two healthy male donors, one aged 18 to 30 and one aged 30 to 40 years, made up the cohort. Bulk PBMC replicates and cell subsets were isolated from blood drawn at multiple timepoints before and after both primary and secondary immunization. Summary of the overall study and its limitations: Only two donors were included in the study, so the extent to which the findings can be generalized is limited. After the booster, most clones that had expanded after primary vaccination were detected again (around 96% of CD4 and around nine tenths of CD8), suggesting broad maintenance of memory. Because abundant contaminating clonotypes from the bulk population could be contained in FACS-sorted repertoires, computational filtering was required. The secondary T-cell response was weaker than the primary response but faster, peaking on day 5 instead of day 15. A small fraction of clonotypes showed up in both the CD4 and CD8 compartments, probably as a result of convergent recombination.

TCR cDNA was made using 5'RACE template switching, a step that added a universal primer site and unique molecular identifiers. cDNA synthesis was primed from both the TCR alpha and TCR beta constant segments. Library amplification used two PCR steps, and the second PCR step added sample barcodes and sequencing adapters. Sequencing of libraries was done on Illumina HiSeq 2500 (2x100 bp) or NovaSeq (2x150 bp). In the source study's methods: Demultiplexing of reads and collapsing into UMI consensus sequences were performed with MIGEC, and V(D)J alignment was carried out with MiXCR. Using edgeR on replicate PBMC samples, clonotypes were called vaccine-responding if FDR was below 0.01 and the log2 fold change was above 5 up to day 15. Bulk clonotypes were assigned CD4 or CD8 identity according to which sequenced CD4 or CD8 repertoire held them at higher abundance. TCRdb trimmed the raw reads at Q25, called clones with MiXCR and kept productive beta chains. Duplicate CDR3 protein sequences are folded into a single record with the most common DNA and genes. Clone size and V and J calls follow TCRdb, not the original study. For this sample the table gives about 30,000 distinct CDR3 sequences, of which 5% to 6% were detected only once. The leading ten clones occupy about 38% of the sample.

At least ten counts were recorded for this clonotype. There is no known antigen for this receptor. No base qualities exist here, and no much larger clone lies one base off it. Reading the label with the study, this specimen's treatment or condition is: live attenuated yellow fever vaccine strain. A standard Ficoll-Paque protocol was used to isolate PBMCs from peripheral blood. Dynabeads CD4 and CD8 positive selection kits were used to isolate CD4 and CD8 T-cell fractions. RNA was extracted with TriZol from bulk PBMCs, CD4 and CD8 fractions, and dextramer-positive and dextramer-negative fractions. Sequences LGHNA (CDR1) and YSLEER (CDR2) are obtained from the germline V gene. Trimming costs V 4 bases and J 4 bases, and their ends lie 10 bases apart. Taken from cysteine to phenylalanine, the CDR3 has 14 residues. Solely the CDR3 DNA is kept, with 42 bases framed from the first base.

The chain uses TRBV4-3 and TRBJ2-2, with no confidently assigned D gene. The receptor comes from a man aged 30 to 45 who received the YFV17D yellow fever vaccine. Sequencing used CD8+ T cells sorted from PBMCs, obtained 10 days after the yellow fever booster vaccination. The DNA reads TGCGCCAGCAGCCTGGGCGACCGCACCGGGGAGCTGTTTTTT. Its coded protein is CASSLGDRTGELFF.